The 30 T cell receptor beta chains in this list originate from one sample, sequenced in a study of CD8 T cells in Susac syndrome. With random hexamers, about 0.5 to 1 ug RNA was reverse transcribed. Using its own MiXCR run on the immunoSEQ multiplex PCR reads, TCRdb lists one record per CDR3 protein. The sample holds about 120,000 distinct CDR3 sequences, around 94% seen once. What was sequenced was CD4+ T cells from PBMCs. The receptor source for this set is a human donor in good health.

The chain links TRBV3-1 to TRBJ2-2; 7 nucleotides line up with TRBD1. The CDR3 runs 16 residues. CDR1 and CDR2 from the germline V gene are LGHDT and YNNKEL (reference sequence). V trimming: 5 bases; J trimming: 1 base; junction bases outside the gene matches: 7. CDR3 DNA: TGTGCCAGCAGCGAAAGGGGGCTCGGGAACACCGGGGAGCTGTTTTTT. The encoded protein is CASSERGLGNTGELFF.

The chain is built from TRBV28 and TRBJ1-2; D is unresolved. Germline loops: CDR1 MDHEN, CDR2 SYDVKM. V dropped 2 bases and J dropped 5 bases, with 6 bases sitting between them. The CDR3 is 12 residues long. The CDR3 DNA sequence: TGTGCCAGCAGTTTAAAGGGTTATGGCTACACCTTC. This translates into CASSLKGYGYTF.

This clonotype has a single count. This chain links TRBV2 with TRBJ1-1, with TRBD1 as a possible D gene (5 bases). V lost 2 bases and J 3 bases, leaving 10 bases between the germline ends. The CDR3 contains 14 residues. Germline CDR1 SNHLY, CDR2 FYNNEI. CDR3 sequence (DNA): TGTGCCAGCAGTGAATTCCCCAGGGACACTGAAGCTTTCTTT. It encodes CASSEFPRDTEAFF. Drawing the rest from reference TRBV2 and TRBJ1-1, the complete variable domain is EPEVTQTPSHQVTQMGQEVILRCVPISNHLYFYWYRQILGQKVEFLVSFYNNEISEKSEIFDDQFSVERPDGSNFTLKIRSTKLEDSAMYFCASSEFPRDTEAFFGQGTRLTVV.

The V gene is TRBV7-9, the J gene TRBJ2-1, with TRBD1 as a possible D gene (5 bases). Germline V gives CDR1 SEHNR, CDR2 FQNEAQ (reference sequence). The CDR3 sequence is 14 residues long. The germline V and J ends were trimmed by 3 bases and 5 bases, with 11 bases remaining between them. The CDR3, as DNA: TGTGCCAGCAGCTTCTCGGCAGGGAACAATGAGCAGTTCTTC. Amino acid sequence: CASSFSAGNNEQFF.

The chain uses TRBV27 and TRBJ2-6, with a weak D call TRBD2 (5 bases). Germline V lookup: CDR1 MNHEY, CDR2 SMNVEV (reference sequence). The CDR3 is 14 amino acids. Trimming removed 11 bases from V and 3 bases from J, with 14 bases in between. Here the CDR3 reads CAVASNVGANVLTF. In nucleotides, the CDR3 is TGTGCCGTAGCTAGCAACGTTGGGGCCAACGTCCTGACTTTC. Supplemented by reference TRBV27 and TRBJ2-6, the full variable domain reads EAQVTQNPRYLITVTGKKLTVTCSQNMNHEYMSWYRQDPGLGLRQIYYSMNVEVTDKGDVPEGYKVSRKEKRNFPLILESPSPNQTSLYFCAVASNVGANVLTFGAGSRLTVL.

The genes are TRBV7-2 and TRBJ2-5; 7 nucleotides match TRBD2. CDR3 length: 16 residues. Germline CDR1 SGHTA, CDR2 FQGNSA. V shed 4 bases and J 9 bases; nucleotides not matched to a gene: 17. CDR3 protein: CASSSSLAAQGWAQYF. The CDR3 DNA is TGTGCCAGCAGCTCTTCCCTAGCGGCCCAGGGTTGGGCCCAGTACTTC. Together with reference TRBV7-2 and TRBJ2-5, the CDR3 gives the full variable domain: GAGVSQSPSNKVTEKGKDVELRCDPISGHTALYWYRQSLGQGLEFLIYFQGNSAPDKSGLPSDRFSAERTGGSVSTLTIQRTQQEDSAVYLCASSSSLAAQGWAQYFGPGTRLLVL.

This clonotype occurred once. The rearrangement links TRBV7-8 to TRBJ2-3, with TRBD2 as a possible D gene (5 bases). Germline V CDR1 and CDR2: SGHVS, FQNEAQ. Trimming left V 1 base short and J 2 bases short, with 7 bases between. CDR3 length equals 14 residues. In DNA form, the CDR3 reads TGTGCCAGCAGCTTAGTCGACTACACAGATACGCAGTATTTT. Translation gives CASSLVDYTDTQYF.

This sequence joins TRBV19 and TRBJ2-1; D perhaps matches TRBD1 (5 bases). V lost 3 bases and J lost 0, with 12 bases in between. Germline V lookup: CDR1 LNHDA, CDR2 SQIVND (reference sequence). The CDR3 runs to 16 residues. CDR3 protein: CASSMIRTTSYNEQFF. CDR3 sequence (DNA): TGTGCCAGTAGTATGATCAGGACAACCTCCTACAATGAGCAGTTCTTC.

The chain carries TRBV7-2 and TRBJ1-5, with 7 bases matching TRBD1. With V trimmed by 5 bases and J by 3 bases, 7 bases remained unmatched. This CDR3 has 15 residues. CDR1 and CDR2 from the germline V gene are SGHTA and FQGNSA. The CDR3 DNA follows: TGTGCCAGCAGCACAGGGGCACGAATCAATCAGCCCCAGCATTTT. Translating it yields CASSTGARINQPQHF.

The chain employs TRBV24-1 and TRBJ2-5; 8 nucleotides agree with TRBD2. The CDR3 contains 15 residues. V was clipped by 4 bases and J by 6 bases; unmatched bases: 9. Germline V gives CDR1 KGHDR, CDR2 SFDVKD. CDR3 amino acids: CATSDSGSGGKTQYF. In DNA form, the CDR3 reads TGTGCCACCAGTGACAGCGGGAGTGGGGGTAAGACCCAGTACTTC.

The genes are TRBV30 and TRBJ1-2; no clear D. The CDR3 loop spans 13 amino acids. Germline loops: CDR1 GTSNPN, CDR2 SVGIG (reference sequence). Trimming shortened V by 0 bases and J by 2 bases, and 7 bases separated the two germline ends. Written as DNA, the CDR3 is TGTGCCTGGAGTGTAGGAACAAACTATGGCTACACCTTC. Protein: CAWSVGTNYGYTF.

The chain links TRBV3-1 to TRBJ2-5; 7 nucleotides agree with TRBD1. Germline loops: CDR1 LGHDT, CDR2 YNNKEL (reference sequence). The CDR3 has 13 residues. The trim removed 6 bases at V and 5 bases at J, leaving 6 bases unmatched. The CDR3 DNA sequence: TGTGCCAGCAGTCCTAGACAGGGCGAGACCCAGTACTTC. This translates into CASSPRQGETQYF.

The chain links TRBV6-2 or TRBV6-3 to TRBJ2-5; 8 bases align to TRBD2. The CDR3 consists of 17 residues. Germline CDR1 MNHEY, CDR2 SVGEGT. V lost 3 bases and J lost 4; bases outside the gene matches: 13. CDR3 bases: TGTGCCAGCAGTTATTCAACGTCCCGGGAGGGCCGAGAGACCCAGTACTTC. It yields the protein CASSYSTSREGRETQYF.

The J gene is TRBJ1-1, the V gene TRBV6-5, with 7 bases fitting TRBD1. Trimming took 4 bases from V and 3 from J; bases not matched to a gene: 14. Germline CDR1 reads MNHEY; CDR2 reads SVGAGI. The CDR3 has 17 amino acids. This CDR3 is CASSFHSDRVGYTEAFF. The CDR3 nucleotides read TGTGCCAGCAGTTTCCACTCCGACAGGGTAGGCTACACTGAAGCTTTCTTT.

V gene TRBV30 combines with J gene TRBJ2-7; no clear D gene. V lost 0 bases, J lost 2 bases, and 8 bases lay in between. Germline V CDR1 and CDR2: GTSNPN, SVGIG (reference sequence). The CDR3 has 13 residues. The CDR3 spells CAWSVGGTYEQYF. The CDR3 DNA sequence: TGTGCCTGGAGTGTAGGTGGTACCTACGAGCAGTACTTC. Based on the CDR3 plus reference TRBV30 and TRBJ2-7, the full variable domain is SQTIHQWPATLVQPVGSPLSLECTVEGTSNPNLYWYRQAAGRGLQLLFYSVGIGQISSEVPQNLSASRPQDRQFILSSKKLLLSDSGFYLCAWSVGGTYEQYFGPGTRLTVT.

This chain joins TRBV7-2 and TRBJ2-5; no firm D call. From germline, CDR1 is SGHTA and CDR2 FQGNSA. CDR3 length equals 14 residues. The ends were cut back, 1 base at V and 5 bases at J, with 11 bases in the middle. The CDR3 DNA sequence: TGTGCCAGCAGCTTAGGTCCAGGTTCGGAGACCCAGTACTTC. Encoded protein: CASSLGPGSETQYF. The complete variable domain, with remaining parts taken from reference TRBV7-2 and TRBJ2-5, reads GAGVSQSPSNKVTEKGKDVELRCDPISGHTALYWYRQSLGQGLEFLIYFQGNSAPDKSGLPSDRFSAERTGGSVSTLTIQRTQQEDSAVYLCASSLGPGSETQYFGPGTRLLVL.

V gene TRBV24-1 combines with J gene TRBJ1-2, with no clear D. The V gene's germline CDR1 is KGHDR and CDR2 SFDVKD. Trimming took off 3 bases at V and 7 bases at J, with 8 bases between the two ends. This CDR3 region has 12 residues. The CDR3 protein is CATSDPVSGYTF. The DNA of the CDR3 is TGTGCCACCAGTGATCCAGTCAGTGGCTACACCTTC.

Here the CDR3 reads CASSPAGTGIYEQYF. CDR3 in DNA: TGTGCCAGCTCACCGGCCGGGACAGGGATCTACGAGCAGTACTTC. This rearrangement joins TRBV18 to TRBJ2-7; 9 nucleotides match TRBD1. Trimming removed 3 bases from V and 3 bases from J; junction bases left unmatched: 6. The CDR3 extends over 15 amino acids. CDR1 and CDR2 from the germline V gene are KGHSH and LQKENI.

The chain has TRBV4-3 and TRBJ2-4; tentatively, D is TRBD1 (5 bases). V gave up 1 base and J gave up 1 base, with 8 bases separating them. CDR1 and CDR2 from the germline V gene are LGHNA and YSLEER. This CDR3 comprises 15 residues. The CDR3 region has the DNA TGCGCCAGCAGCCAAGGGGGCACGGCCAAAAACATTCAGTACTTC. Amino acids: CASSQGGTAKNIQYF.

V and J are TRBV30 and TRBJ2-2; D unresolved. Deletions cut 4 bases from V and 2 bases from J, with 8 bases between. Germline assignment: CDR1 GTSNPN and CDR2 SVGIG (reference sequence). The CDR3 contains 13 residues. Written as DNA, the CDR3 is TGTGCCTGGACCGGGCCAAACACCGGGGAGCTGTTTTTT. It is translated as CAWTGPNTGELFF. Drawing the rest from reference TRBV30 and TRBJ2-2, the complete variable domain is SQTIHQWPATLVQPVGSPLSLECTVEGTSNPNLYWYRQAAGRGLQLLFYSVGIGQISSEVPQNLSASRPQDRQFILSSKKLLLSDSGFYLCAWTGPNTGELFFGEGSRLTVL.

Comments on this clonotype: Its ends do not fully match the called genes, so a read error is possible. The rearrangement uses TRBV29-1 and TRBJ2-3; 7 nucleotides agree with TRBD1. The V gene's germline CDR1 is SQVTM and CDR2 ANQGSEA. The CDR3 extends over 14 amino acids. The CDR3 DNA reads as TGCAACGTTGGGCCAGGGGGAATGAGGGATACGCAGTATTTT. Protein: CNVGPGGMRDTQYF.

CDR3 coding DNA: TGTGCCAGCATCGGAAGGGCCGGGGAGCTGTTTTTT. Protein sequence: CASIGRAGELFF. The gene calls are TRBV5-6 and TRBJ2-2, with no clear D. Germline values: CDR1 SGHDT, CDR2 YYEEEE. Trimming removed 6 bases at V and 6 bases at J, with 9 bases between. CDR3 size: 12 residues.

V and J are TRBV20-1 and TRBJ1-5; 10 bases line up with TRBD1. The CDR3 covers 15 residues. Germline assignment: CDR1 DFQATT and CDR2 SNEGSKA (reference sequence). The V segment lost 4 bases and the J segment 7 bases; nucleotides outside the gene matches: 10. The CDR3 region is CSAIGTGATGQPQHF. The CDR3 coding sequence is TGCAGTGCTATTGGGACAGGGGCCACGGGGCAGCCCCAGCATTTT.

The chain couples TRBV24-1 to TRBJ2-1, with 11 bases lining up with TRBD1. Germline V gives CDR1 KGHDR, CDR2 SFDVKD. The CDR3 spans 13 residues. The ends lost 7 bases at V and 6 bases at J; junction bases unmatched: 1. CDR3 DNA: TGTGCCACCAGGGGGACAGGGGGCAATGAGCAGTTCTTC. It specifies CATRGTGGNEQFF.

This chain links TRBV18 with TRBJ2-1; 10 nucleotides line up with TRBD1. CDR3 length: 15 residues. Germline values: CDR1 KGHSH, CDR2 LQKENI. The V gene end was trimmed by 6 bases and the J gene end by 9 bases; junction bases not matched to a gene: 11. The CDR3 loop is CASSYRDRGVLEQFF. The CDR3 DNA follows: TGTGCCAGCTCGTACCGGGACAGGGGTGTACTTGAGCAGTTCTTC.

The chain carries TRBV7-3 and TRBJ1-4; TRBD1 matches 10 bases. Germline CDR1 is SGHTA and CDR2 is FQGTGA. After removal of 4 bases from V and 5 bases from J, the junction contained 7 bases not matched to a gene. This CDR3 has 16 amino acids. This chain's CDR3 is CASSSTSGQGNEKLFF. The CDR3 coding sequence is TGTGCCAGCAGCTCGACCTCGGGACAGGGGAATGAAAAACTGTTTTTT. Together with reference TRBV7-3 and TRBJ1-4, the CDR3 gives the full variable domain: GAGVSQTPSNKVTEKGKYVELRCDPISGHTALYWYRQSLGQGPEFLIYFQGTGAADDSGLPNDRFFAVRPEGSVSTLKIQRTERGDSAVYLCASSSTSGQGNEKLFFGSGTQLSVL.

The CDR3 coding sequence is TGTGCCAGCAGCGGCCGGGACAGGGCTTCACCCCTCCACTTT. It is translated as CASSGRDRASPLHF. This chain connects TRBV7-2 to TRBJ1-6; 9 bases agree with TRBD1. The trim removed 5 bases at V and 9 bases at J, leaving 5 bases unmatched. There are 14 residues in the CDR3. CDR1 and CDR2 from the germline V gene are SGHTA and FQGNSA.

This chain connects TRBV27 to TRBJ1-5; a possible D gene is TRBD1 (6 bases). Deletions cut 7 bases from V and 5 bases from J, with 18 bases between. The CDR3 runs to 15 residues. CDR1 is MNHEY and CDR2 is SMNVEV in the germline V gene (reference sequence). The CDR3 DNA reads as TGTGCCAGCAAGGGTCGGCTGGGGGCAGATCAGCCCCAGCATTTT. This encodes CASKGRLGADQPQHF.

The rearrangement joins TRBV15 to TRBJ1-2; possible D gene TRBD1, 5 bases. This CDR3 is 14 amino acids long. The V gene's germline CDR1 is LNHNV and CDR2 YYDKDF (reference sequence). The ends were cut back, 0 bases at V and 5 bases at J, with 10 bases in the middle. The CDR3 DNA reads TGTGCCACCAGCAGAGAAACAGGCCTATATGGCTACACCTTC. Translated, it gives CATSRETGLYGYTF.

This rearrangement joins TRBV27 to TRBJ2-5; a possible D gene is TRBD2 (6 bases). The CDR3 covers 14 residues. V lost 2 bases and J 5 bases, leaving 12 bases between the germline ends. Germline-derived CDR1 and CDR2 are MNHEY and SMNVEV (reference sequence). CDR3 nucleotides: TGTGCCAGCAGTTTAGGAGGGGTTCGGGAGACCCAGTACTTC. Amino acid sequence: CASSLGGVRETQYF.